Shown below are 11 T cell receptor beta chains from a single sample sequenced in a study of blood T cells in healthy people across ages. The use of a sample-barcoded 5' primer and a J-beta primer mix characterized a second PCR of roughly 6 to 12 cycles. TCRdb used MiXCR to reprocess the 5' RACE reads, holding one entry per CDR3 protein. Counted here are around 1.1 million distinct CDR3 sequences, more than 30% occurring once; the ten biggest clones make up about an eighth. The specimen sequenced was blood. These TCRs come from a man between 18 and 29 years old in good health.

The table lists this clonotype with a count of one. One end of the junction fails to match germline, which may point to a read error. CDR3 sequence: CASSPRQANNSPLQF. CDR3 in DNA: TGTGCCAGCAGTCCTAGACAGGCTAATAATTCACCCCTCCAATTT. This chain links TRBV12-3 or TRBV12-4 with TRBJ1-6; TRBD1 might be the D (6 bases). This CDR3 has 15 residues.

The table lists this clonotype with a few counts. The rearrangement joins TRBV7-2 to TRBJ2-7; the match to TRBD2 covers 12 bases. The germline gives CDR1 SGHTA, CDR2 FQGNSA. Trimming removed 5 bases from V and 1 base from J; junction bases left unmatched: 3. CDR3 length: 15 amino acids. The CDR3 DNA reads TGTGCCAGCAGCGGGACTAGCGGGTTTTCCTACGAGCAGTACTTC. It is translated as CASSGTSGFSYEQYF. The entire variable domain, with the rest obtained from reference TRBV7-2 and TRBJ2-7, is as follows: GAGVSQSPSNKVTEKGKDVELRCDPISGHTALYWYRQSLGQGLEFLIYFQGNSAPDKSGLPSDRFSAERTGGSVSTLTIQRTQQEDSAVYLCASSGTSGFSYEQYFGPGTRLTVT.

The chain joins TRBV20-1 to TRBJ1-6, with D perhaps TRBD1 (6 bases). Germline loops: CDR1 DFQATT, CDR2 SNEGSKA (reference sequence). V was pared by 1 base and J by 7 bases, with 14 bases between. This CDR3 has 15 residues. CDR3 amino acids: CSARGGRQENSPLHF. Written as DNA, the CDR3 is TGCAGTGCTAGAGGTGGGAGACAGGAGAATTCACCCCTCCACTTT.

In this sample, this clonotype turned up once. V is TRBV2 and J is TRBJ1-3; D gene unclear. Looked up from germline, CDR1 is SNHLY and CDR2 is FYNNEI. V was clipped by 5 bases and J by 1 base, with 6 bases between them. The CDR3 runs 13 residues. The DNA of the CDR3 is TGTGCCAGCAGTCCCTGGTCTGGAAACACCATATATTTT. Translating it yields CASSPWSGNTIYF.

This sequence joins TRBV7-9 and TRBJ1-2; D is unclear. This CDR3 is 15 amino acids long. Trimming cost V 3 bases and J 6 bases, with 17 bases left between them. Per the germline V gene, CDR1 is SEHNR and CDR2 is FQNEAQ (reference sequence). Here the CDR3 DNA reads TGTGCCAGCAGCTTTCCAGGCATCCGGGTTGATGGCTACACCTTC. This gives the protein CASSFPGIRVDGYTF.

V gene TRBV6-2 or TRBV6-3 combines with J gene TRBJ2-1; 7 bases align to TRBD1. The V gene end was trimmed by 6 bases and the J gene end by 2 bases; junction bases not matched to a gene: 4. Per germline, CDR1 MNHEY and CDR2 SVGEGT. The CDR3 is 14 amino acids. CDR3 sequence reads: CASRLTGTYNEQFF. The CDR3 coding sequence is TGTGCCAGCAGACTGACAGGGACCTACAATGAGCAGTTCTTC.

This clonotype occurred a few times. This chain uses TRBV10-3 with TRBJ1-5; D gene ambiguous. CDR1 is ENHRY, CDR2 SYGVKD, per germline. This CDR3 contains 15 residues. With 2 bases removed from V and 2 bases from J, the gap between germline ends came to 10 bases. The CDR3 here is CAISEGREGNQPQHF. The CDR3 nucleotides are TGTGCCATCAGTGAGGGGAGGGAGGGCAATCAGCCCCAGCATTTT.

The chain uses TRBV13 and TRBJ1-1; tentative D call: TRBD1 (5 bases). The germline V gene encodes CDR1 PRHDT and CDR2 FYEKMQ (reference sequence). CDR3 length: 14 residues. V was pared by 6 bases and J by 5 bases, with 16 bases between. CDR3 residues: CASRMRGGGTEAFF. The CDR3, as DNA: TGTGCCAGCAGAATGAGGGGTGGCGGGACTGAAGCTTTCTTT.

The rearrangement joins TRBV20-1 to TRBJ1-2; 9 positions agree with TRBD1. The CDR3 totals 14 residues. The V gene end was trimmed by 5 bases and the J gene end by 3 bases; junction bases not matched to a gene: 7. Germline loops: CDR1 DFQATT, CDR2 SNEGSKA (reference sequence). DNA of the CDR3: TGCAGTGCTCTGAACAGGGGGCGAGACTATGGCTACACCTTC. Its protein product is CSALNRGRDYGYTF.

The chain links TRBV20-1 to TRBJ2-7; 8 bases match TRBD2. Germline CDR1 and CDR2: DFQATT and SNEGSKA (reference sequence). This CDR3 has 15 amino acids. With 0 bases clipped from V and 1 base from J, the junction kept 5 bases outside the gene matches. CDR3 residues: CSARDLERGSYEQYF. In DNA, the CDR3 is TGCAGTGCTAGAGATCTCGAGCGGGGGTCCTACGAGCAGTACTTC.

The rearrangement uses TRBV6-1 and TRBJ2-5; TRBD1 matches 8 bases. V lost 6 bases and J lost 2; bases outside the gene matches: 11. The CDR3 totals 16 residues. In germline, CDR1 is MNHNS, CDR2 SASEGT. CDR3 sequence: CASRARTGTPQETQYF. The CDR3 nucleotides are TGTGCCAGCAGAGCTAGGACAGGGACCCCGCAAGAGACCCAGTACTTC.